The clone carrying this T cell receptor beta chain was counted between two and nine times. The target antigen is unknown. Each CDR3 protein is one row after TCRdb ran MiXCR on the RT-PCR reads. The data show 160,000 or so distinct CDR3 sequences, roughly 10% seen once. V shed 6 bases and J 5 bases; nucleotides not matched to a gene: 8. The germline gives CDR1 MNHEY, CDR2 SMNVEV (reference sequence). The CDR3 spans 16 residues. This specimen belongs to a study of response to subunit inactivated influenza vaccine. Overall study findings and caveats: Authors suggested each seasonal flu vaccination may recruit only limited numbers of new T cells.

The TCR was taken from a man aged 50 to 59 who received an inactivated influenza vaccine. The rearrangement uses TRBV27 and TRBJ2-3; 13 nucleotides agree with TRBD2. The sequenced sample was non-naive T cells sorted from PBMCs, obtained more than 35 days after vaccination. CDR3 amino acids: CASRRRTSGSGDTQYF. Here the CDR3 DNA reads TGTGCCAGCAGACGACGGACTAGCGGGAGTGGAGATACGCAGTATTTT.